The sequence of this T cell receptor (beta chain) was determined in a study of blood T cell repertoires in COVID-19. In the study overall: The samples span acute and convalescent COVID-19 from the United States, Italy and Spain. Sources were T cells, B-cell-depleted T cells, or PBMCs; the material itself was cDNA or gDNA.

In the original processing: Researchers report that nucleated cell counts were estimated from reference gene primer amplification. Libraries were prepared by immunoSEQ multiplex PCR; TCRdb keeps only in-frame clonotypes and omits some of them. For V, J and clone size, that table is used; D and trimming come from the DNA. The data contain 250,000 to 300,000 clones, approximately 85% of them singletons. The V and J ends lost 3 bases and 0 bases, in that order; junction bases with no gene match: 2. The CDR3 covers 15 residues. In germline, CDR1 is SEHNR, CDR2 FQNEAQ (reference sequence). V and J are TRBV7-9 and TRBJ2-1; TRBD2 agrees at 7 bases. This TCR derives from a man aged 50-60 years with active or convalescent COVID-19. Sequencing used peripheral blood. CDR3 in amino acids: CASSFSGLSYNEQFF. DNA for the CDR3: TGTGCCAGCAGCTTTAGCGGGCTCTCCTACAATGAGCAGTTCTTC.